The 29 T cell receptor beta chains below come from one sample, sequenced in a study of cytomegalovirus exposure and HLA in healthy donors. With 60 Vbeta and 13 Jbeta primers, the PCR was carried out. Profiling relied on immunoSEQ multiplex PCR, and the TCRdb table lists in-frame clones only, not all of them. The table has around 30,000 clones, 35% to 55% seen once. Sample: PBMCs. The receptors here all came from a woman aged 45-65 years in good health and CMV-seronegative.

The V gene is TRBV19, the J gene TRBJ2-3; the match to TRBD2 covers 11 bases. Germline V gene lookup returns CDR1 LNHDA and CDR2 SQIVND (reference sequence). J gave up 2 bases and V 3 bases, and 7 bases lay outside the gene matches. The CDR3 is made up of 17 amino acids. In DNA form, the CDR3 reads TGTGCCAGTAGTATCCGGACGACTAGCGGGGTCACAGATACGCAGTATTTT. Its translation: CASSIRTTSGVTDTQYF.

This clone appeared a few times. The chain uses TRBV19 and TRBJ1-5; 9 bases line up with TRBD1. CDR1 is LNHDA, CDR2 SQIVND, per germline (reference sequence). The ends lost 5 bases at V and 6 bases at J; junction bases unmatched: 11. This CDR3 has 16 amino acids. Here the CDR3 reads CASSPTGTGYAQPQHF. In DNA, the CDR3 is TGTGCCAGTAGTCCAACCGGGACAGGGTACGCTCAGCCCCAGCATTTT.

In this sample, this clone turned up a few times. This rearrangement joins TRBV6-5 to TRBJ2-3; D remains ambiguous. CDR3 length: 13 amino acids. From germline, CDR1 is MNHEY and CDR2 SVGAGI. V was pared by 5 bases and J by 3 bases, with 9 bases between. The chain's CDR3 is CASSRPGTDTQYF. In DNA form, the CDR3 reads TGTGCCAGCAGTAGACCCGGGACAGATACGCAGTATTTT.

The rearrangement uses TRBV5-1 and TRBJ2-3; D is undetermined. V was cut by 0 bases and J by 1 base, with 9 bases left in between. CDR1 is SGHRS and CDR2 is YFSETQ in the germline V gene. The CDR3 spans 15 residues. DNA of the CDR3: TGCGCCAGCAGCTTGGTGGGTCGGGGCACAGATACGCAGTATTTT. Protein sequence: CASSLVGRGTDTQYF. Full variable domain (outside the CDR3, taken from reference TRBV5-1 and TRBJ2-3): KAGVTQTPRYLIKTRGQQVTLSCSPISGHRSVSWYQQTPGQGLQFLFEYFSETQRNKGNFPGRFSGRQFSNSRSEMNVSTLELGDSALYLCASSLVGRGTDTQYFGPGTRLTVL.

The genes are TRBV7-2 and TRBJ2-7; 10 nucleotides match TRBD2. Germline V CDR1 and CDR2: SGHTA, FQGNSA. CDR3 length: 16 residues. The junction had 7 bases not matched to a gene; V was cut back by 1 base and J by 4 bases. The CDR3 is CASSLVSGGTPYEQYF. In nucleotides, the CDR3 is TGTGCCAGCAGCTTAGTTAGCGGGGGGACCCCTTACGAGCAGTACTTC.

In its sample, this clone was seen a few times. This CDR3 reads CASSLTGLQGYTF. CDR3 DNA sequence: TGTGCCAGTAGTTTAACAGGGCTACAAGGCTACACCTTC. V is TRBV19 and J is TRBJ1-2, with a possible D match to TRBD1 (6 bases). V lost 5 bases, J lost 8 bases, and 15 bases lay in between. Germline values: CDR1 LNHDA, CDR2 SQIVND (reference sequence). The CDR3 contains 13 residues.

The chain links TRBV19 to TRBJ1-5, with TRBD1 identical over 10 bases. The V segment lost 4 bases and the J segment 6 bases; nucleotides outside the gene matches: 0. The CDR3 sequence is 13 residues long. Germline lookup yields CDR1 LNHDA and CDR2 SQIVND (reference sequence). The CDR3 DNA follows: TGTGCCAGTAGTAGACAGGGGGCTCAGCCCCAGCATTTT. Amino acid sequence: CASSRQGAQPQHF. Combining the CDR3 with reference TRBV19 and TRBJ1-5 gives the whole variable domain DGGITQSPKYLFRKEGQNVTLSCEQNLNHDAMYWYRQDPGQGLRLIYYSQIVNDFQKGDIAEGYSVSREKKESFPLTVTSAQKNPTAFYLCASSRQGAQPQHFGDGTRLSIL.

The chain links TRBV29-1 to TRBJ1-2; D is unclear. The CDR3 is 13 amino acids. Germline V gene lookup returns CDR1 SQVTM and CDR2 ANQGSEA. V was trimmed by 2 bases and J by 4 bases, leaving 11 bases between them. In DNA form, the CDR3 reads TGCAGCGTTGAAACGTTTTCGGGCTATGGCTACACCTTC. It is translated as CSVETFSGYGYTF. Full variable domain (missing parts from reference TRBV29-1 and TRBJ1-2): SAVISQKPSRDICQRGTSLTIQCQVDSQVTMMFWYRQQPGQSLTLIATANQGSEATYESGFVIDKFPISRPNLTFSTLTVSNMSPEDSSIYLCSVETFSGYGYTFGSGTRLTVV.

A few counts support this clone. The chain is built from TRBV2 and TRBJ1-1, with D uncertain. The CDR3 totals 12 residues. V was shortened by 8 bases and J by 4 bases, with 11 bases between the two germline ends. Looked up from germline, CDR1 is SNHLY and CDR2 is FYNNEI. CDR3 sequence reads: CASRSGITEAFF. In nucleotides, the CDR3 is TGTGCCAGCCGATCCGGGATCACTGAAGCTTTCTTT.

The rearrangement uses TRBV10-2 and TRBJ2-3; possible D gene TRBD2, 6 bases. The V end was cut by 3 bases, the J end by 0 bases, with 10 bases between. The V gene's germline CDR1 is WSHSY and CDR2 SAAADI. There are 15 residues in the CDR3. This CDR3 is CASSDLGTSTDTQYF. The CDR3 nucleotides read TGCGCCAGCAGTGACCTAGGGACTAGCACAGATACGCAGTATTTT.

This clone was counted between two and nine times. J is TRBJ2-7 and V is TRBV6-1; D perhaps matches TRBD1 (6 bases). This CDR3 comprises 15 residues. The V gene's germline CDR1 is MNHNS and CDR2 SASEGT. Trimming left V 3 bases short and J 2 bases short, with 14 bases between. The chain's CDR3 is CASSEGQGTPYEQYF. The DNA of the CDR3 is TGTGCCAGCAGTGAGGGTCAGGGGACCCCCTACGAGCAGTACTTC.

The chain recombines TRBV5-4 with TRBJ2-1; TRBD2 matches 8 bases. V lost 0 bases and J lost 2; bases outside the gene matches: 4. Germline CDR1 and CDR2: SGHNT and YYREEE (reference sequence). The CDR3 totals 16 residues. CDR3 in DNA: TGTGCCAGCAGCTTGGAAGCGGGAGCAGCCTACAATGAGCAGTTCTTC. Translating gives CASSLEAGAAYNEQFF.

This sequence joins TRBV5-6 and TRBJ2-4; TRBD1 aligns across 7 bases. There are 14 residues in the CDR3. Germline CDR1 is SGHDT and CDR2 is YYEEEE. V shed 4 bases and J 6 bases; nucleotides not matched to a gene: 7. Here the CDR3 DNA reads TGTGCCAGCAGCAGAAGACAGGGTGCAAACATTCAGTACTTC. It specifies CASSRRQGANIQYF.

The chain carries TRBV27 and TRBJ1-2; maybe TRBD1 (5 bases). Germline V gene sequence: CDR1 MNHEY, CDR2 SMNVEV (reference sequence). The CDR3 sequence is 16 residues long. V was shortened by 3 bases and J by 4 bases, with 18 bases between the two germline ends. The CDR3 sequence: CASSFQFAGPRYGYTF. The CDR3 DNA follows: TGTGCCAGCAGTTTCCAATTTGCAGGGCCGCGCTATGGCTACACCTTC.

The J gene is TRBJ2-3, the V gene TRBV5-1; 10 bases agree with TRBD1. The ends lost 0 bases at V and 10 bases at J; junction bases unmatched: 8. Germline V lookup: CDR1 SGHRS, CDR2 YFSETQ. CDR3 length equals 15 residues. The CDR3 bases are TGCGCCAGCAGCTTGGGGGACAGGGGTTTGGATGCGCAGTATTTT. This translates into CASSLGDRGLDAQYF.

This clone was counted a few times. The chain employs TRBV4-1 and TRBJ2-7, with a possible D match to TRBD2 (5 bases). Trimming shortened V by 1 base and J by 1 base, and 8 bases separated the two germline ends. The germline V gene has CDR1 MGHRA and CDR2 YSYEKL. The CDR3 is 14 amino acids. DNA for the CDR3: TGCGCCAGCAGCCAAGCCGAGGGTTCCTACGAGCAGTACTTC. This sequence encodes CASSQAEGSYEQYF.

The chain combines TRBV5-1 with TRBJ1-4; D is ambiguous. Trimming removed 4 bases from V and 8 bases from J, with 18 bases in between. Germline lookup yields CDR1 SGHRS and CDR2 YFSETQ. CDR3 length: 15 amino acids. The CDR3 protein is CASSAGQGNREKLFF. CDR3 bases: TGCGCCAGCAGCGCGGGCCAAGGGAATCGGGAAAAACTGTTTTTT.

The J gene is TRBJ1-2, the V gene TRBV14; 7 bases agree with TRBD1. The V segment lost 1 base and the J segment 9 bases; nucleotides outside the gene matches: 14. This CDR3 has 16 amino acids. From germline, CDR1 is SGHDN and CDR2 FVKESK. The CDR3 nucleotides read TGTGCCAGCAGCCAAGGTGGGGACAGCAAAACCTCTCGCTACACCTTC. It is translated as CASSQGGDSKTSRYTF.

Only one count was recorded for this clone. The chain employs TRBV5-1 and TRBJ2-1; D is perhaps TRBD2 (7 bases). Germline lookup yields CDR1 SGHRS and CDR2 YFSETQ. V shed 1 base and J shed 4 bases, with 12 bases lying between them. The CDR3 is 15 amino acids. CDR3 amino acids: CASSLPGGRYNEQFF. The DNA for the CDR3 is TGCGCCAGCAGCTTGCCCGGGGGGCGGTACAATGAGCAGTTCTTC.

The chain links TRBV7-9 to TRBJ2-7; possible D gene TRBD1, 5 bases. V gave up 5 bases and J gave up 0 bases, with 17 bases separating them. Germline CDR1 and CDR2: SEHNR and FQNEAQ (reference sequence). This CDR3 spans 16 amino acids. CDR3 region: CASSPWGRDSSYEQYF. The DNA of the CDR3 is TGTGCCAGCAGCCCCTGGGGCAGGGATAGCTCCTACGAGCAGTACTTC.

This clone occurred a few times. The genes are TRBV6-5 and TRBJ2-5; TRBD1 agrees at 9 bases. Germline lookup yields CDR1 MNHEY and CDR2 SVGAGI. V dropped 6 bases and J dropped 1; count of bases not matched to a gene: 3. This CDR3 spans 14 amino acids. The CDR3, as DNA: TGTGCCAGCAGGGCGGACAGGGGCCAAGAGACCCAGTACTTC. It codes for CASRADRGQETQYF.

The rearrangement uses TRBV9 and TRBJ1-1; TRBD1 agrees at 9 bases. The germline gives CDR1 SGDLS, CDR2 YYNGEE. This CDR3 is built from 14 residues. V shed 0 bases, J shed 4 bases, and the junction held 1 base outside the gene matches. CDR3 protein: CASSVATGGTEAFF. For the CDR3, the DNA is TGTGCCAGCAGCGTAGCGACAGGGGGCACTGAAGCTTTCTTT. The whole variable domain, remainder taken from reference TRBV9 and TRBJ1-1, is DSGVTQTPKHLITATGQRVTLRCSPRSGDLSVYWYQQSLDQGLQFLIQYYNGEERAKGNILERFSAQQFPDLHSELNLSSLELGDSALYFCASSVATGGTEAFFGQGTRLTVV.

The chain joins TRBV2 to TRBJ1-4, with 7 bases that match TRBD1. There are 15 residues in the CDR3. The V gene's germline CDR1 is SNHLY and CDR2 FYNNEI. The V segment lost 6 bases and the J segment 7 bases; nucleotides outside the gene matches: 11. The CDR3 region has the DNA TGTGCCAGCAGGACCAATTTTGGACAGGTTGAAAAACTGTTTTTT. Encoded protein: CASRTNFGQVEKLFF.

V and J are TRBV27 and TRBJ1-2; D perhaps matches TRBD1 (6 bases). The CDR3 has 16 residues. Germline CDR1 is MNHEY and CDR2 is SMNVEV (reference sequence). Trimming shortened V by 4 bases and J by 2 bases, and 17 bases separated the two germline ends. The CDR3 DNA sequence: TGTGCCAGCAGTTATTGGGGGAGGGGGATAAACTATGGCTACACCTTC. This translates into CASSYWGRGINYGYTF.

The rearrangement links TRBV29-1 to TRBJ2-3, with no clear D. CDR1 is SQVTM, CDR2 ANQGSEA, per germline. V was cut by 3 bases and J by 5 bases, with 15 bases left in between. There are 14 residues in the CDR3. CDR3 amino acids: CSVDPRTSVDTQYF. CDR3 sequence (DNA): TGCAGCGTTGACCCCCGAACGTCGGTAGATACGCAGTATTTT.

The chain combines TRBV27 with TRBJ1-1; no clear D gene. Trimming took off 3 bases at V and 1 base at J, with 6 bases between the two ends. The CDR3 has 13 residues. Germline V gene sequence: CDR1 MNHEY, CDR2 SMNVEV (reference sequence). The CDR3 DNA is TGTGCCAGCAGTTTTCAGGAGAACACTGAAGCTTTCTTT. This encodes CASSFQENTEAFF.

This chain connects TRBV27 to TRBJ2-2, with D maybe TRBD2 (5 bases). The germline V gene encodes CDR1 MNHEY and CDR2 SMNVEV (reference sequence). The CDR3 is 14 amino acids. V was clipped by 6 bases and J by 5 bases, with 13 bases between them. The CDR3 sequence is CASRWTVNTGELFF. CDR3 in DNA: TGTGCCAGCAGGTGGACTGTTAATACCGGGGAGCTGTTTTTT.

This sequence joins TRBV21-1 and TRBJ2-2; TRBD2, the table's D call, lacks a check against the DNA. TRBV21-1 is tagged as a pseudogene. The CDR3 totals 16 residues. CDR3 in DNA: TGTGCCAGCAGCAAAGAGGAGAGGTCGGGCACCGGGGAGCTGTTTTTT. Its protein is CASSKEERSGTGELFF.

The chain combines TRBV5-1 with TRBJ2-1; 11 bases align to TRBD1. In germline, CDR1 is SGHRS, CDR2 YFSETQ. The CDR3 has 14 residues. Losses at the gene ends were 3 bases for V and 6 bases for J; bases not matched to a gene: 2. DNA of the CDR3: TGCGCCAGCAGCTGGGGGACAGGGGGCAATGAGCAGTTCTTC. It specifies CASSWGTGGNEQFF.